The 15 T cell receptor beta chains listed next were all sequenced from one sample in a study of blood T cell repertoires in COVID-19. Clones were sequenced by immunoSEQ multiplex PCR, and TCRdb holds only the in-frame ones, with some missing. The data show 200,000 to 250,000 clones, with 82% seen just once and roughly 12% held by the top ten. Sequences were obtained from peripheral blood. Receptor source: a middle-aged woman with acute or convalescent COVID-19.

This chain links TRBV5-8 with TRBJ1-5; no reliable D call. The CDR3 loop spans 13 amino acids. V lost 5 bases and J lost 6, with 12 bases in between. Germline loops: CDR1 SGHTS, CDR2 YDEGEE. This CDR3 reads CASSLAGRQPQHF. The CDR3 DNA is TGTGCCAGCAGTCTCGCTGGGCGTCAGCCCCAGCATTTT.

The CDR3 DNA is TGTGCCAGCAGGATACAGGACGATCTATATGGCTACACCTTC. It translates to CASRIQDDLYGYTF. The genes are TRBV13 and TRBJ1-2; weak D call: TRBD1 (5 bases). The CDR3 runs to 14 residues. Germline CDR1 reads PRHDT; CDR2 reads FYEKMQ (reference sequence). V lost 6 bases, J lost 5 bases, and 16 bases lay in between.

The chain is built from TRBV19 and TRBJ1-1; D remains unclear. This CDR3 has 13 residues. CDR1 and CDR2 (germline): LNHDA, SQIVND (reference sequence). V shed 4 bases and J shed 6 bases, with 12 bases lying between them. CDR3 sequence reads: CASSNPGDAEAFF. The CDR3 coding sequence is TGTGCCAGTAGTAACCCGGGAGACGCTGAAGCTTTCTTT.

The chain combines TRBV5-1 with TRBJ2-7; TRBD2 agrees at 7 bases. Unmatched junction bases numbered 8, after V lost 0 bases and J lost 2 bases. Germline assignment: CDR1 SGHRS and CDR2 YFSETQ. The CDR3 has 16 amino acids. CDR3 sequence (DNA): TGCGCCAGCAGCTTGGCCAGCGGGACCCAGGCCTACGAGCAGTACTTC. It encodes CASSLASGTQAYEQYF.

The chain combines TRBV4-1 with TRBJ2-2, with D tentatively TRBD1 (6 bases). V lost 1 base and J 1 base, leaving 10 bases between the germline ends. CDR1 is MGHRA, CDR2 YSYEKL, per germline. This CDR3 region has 16 residues. Here the CDR3 DNA reads TGCGCCAGCAGCCAAGCAGGGGCGGGGAACACCGGGGAGCTGTTTTTT. Translated, it gives CASSQAGAGNTGELFF.

This chain links TRBV7-6 with TRBJ1-4; no firm D call. The germline gives CDR1 SGHVS, CDR2 FNYEAQ. The CDR3 covers 15 residues. V lost 1 base, J lost 0 bases, and 6 bases lay in between. The CDR3 DNA sequence: TGTGCCAGCAGCTTAGGGCAGGCAACTAATGAAAAACTGTTTTTT. This codes for CASSLGQATNEKLFF.

This chain links TRBV25-1 with TRBJ2-3; TRBD1 matches 10 bases. The trim removed 3 bases at V and 4 bases at J, leaving 4 bases unmatched. The CDR3 loop spans 15 amino acids. Germline V gives CDR1 MGHDK, CDR2 SYGVNS. The CDR3 protein is CASSESGQGADTQYF. The CDR3 nucleotides read TGTGCCAGCAGTGAGAGCGGACAGGGGGCAGATACGCAGTATTTT.

This chain joins TRBV6-6 and TRBJ1-1; 7 positions match TRBD1. Germline V gene sequence: CDR1 MNHNY, CDR2 SVGAGI (reference sequence). The CDR3 is 13 amino acids. The trim removed 8 bases at V and 6 bases at J, leaving 9 bases unmatched. The CDR3 reads CASLQGTRAEAFF. DNA of the CDR3: TGTGCCAGCCTACAGGGGACAAGGGCTGAAGCTTTCTTT.

The chain carries TRBV5-1 and TRBJ2-5; 8 nucleotides line up with TRBD2. Germline V gene data show CDR1 as SGHRS and CDR2 as YFSETQ. CDR3 length: 14 residues. V dropped 4 bases and J dropped 4; count of bases not matched to a gene: 6. The CDR3 nucleotides are TGCGCCAGCAGCCTAGGGACTAGGGCAGAGACCCAGTACTTC. Amino acids: CASSLGTRAETQYF.

V is TRBV5-1 and J is TRBJ2-7; maybe TRBD2 (6 bases). Per germline, CDR1 SGHRS and CDR2 YFSETQ. The CDR3 spans 15 residues. V lost 1 base and J lost 4, with 15 bases in between. This CDR3 is CASSLWGGISYEQYF. DNA for the CDR3: TGCGCCAGCAGCTTGTGGGGCGGGATCTCTTACGAGCAGTACTTC.

This sequence joins TRBV2 and TRBJ2-1; maybe TRBD1 (6 bases). V lost 5 bases, J lost 8 bases, and 19 bases lay in between. The CDR3 consists of 15 residues. The germline CDR1 and CDR2 sequences are SNHLY and FYNNEI. CDR3 in amino acids: CASSLDRGAPYEQFF. The DNA of the CDR3 is TGTGCCAGCAGTTTGGACAGAGGCGCCCCATATGAGCAGTTCTTC.

V and J are TRBV4-3 and TRBJ2-7, with 12 positions matching TRBD2. In germline, CDR1 is LGHNA, CDR2 YSLEER. CDR3 length: 18 amino acids. Trimming at V came to 3 bases and at J to 2 bases, leaving 11 bases not matched to a gene. CDR3 coding DNA: TGCGCCAGCAGCCAGGGTTCCACTAGCGGGAGGACCACCTACGAGCAGTACTTC. Protein sequence: CASSQGSTSGRTTYEQYF.

V usage is TRBV6-5 and J usage is TRBJ1-5; tentatively, D is TRBD1 (6 bases). V gave up 2 bases and J gave up 1 base, with 9 bases separating them. The CDR3 sequence is 15 residues long. Germline V CDR1 and CDR2: MNHEY, SVGAGI. CDR3 nucleotides: TGTGCCAGCAGTTACCAGGACAGAAGCAATCAGCCCCAGCATTTT. Protein product: CASSYQDRSNQPQHF.

The rearrangement links TRBV15 to TRBJ2-1, with 12 nucleotides matching TRBD2. CDR1 LNHNV and CDR2 YYDKDF come from the germline V gene (reference sequence). V shed 2 bases, J shed 4 bases, and the junction held 3 bases outside the gene matches. This CDR3 is built from 16 residues. Written as DNA, the CDR3 is TGTGCCACCAGCAGAAAACTAGCGGGGGGTTACAATGAGCAGTTCTTC. It encodes CATSRKLAGGYNEQFF.

The chain couples TRBV5-1 to TRBJ2-1; TRBD2 aligns across 10 bases. The CDR3 contains 18 residues. J was trimmed by 0 bases and V by 4 bases; bases with no gene match: 10. Germline-derived CDR1 and CDR2 are SGHRS and YFSETQ. CDR3: CASSLLGLAVSSYNEQFF. The CDR3 DNA reads as TGCGCCAGCAGCCTGTTAGGACTAGCGGTAAGCTCCTACAATGAGCAGTTCTTC.